This entry is about one TCR beta chain. Using immunoSEQ multiplex PCR, the repertoire was profiled, and TCRdb retains in-frame clones only, with some absent. The repertoire has roughly 80,000 clones, around 93% of them found once; the top ten carry about 2.5%. The data are from a study of T cell changes during pregnancy in multiple sclerosis. Germline CDR1 reads SGHNT; CDR2 reads YYREEE (reference sequence). V lost 2 bases and J lost 5; bases outside the gene matches: 4. The length of the CDR3 is 16 residues. The chain uses TRBV5-4 and TRBJ2-2; 12 bases line up with TRBD2. This clonotype originated in a female donor in good health, enrolled as a control in a pregnancy study. The sample consisted of peripheral blood, taken after pregnancy. CDR3 protein: CASSFGLAGMTGELFF. CDR3 sequence (DNA): TGTGCCAGCAGCTTCGGACTAGCGGGGATGACCGGGGAGCTGTTTTTT.